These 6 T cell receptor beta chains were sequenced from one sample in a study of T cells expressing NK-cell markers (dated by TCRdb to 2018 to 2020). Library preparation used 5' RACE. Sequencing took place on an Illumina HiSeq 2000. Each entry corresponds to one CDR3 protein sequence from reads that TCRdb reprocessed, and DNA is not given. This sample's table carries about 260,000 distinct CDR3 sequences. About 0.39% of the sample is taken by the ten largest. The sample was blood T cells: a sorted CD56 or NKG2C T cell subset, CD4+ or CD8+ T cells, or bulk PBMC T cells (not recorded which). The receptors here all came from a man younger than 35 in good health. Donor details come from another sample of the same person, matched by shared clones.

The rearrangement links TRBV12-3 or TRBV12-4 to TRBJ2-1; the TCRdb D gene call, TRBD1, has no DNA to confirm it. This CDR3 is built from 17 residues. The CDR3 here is CASSFGTGTGGRSEQFF.

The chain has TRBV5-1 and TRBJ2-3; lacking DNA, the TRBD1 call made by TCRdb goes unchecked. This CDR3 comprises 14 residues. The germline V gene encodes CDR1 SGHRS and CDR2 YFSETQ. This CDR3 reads CASSLDLGAPTQYF.

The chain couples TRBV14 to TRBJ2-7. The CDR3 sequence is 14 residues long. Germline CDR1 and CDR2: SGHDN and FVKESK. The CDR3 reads CASSQPGRTYEQYF.

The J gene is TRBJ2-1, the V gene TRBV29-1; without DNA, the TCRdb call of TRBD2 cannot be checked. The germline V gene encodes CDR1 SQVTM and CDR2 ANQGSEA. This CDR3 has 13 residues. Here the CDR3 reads CSVERGRSGEQFF.

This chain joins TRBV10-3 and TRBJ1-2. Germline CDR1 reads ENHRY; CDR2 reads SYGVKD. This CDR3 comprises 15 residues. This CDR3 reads CAISEPASANYGYTF.

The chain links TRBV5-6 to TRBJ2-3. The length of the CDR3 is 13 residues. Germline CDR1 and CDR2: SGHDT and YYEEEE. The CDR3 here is CASSHGRVDTQYF.